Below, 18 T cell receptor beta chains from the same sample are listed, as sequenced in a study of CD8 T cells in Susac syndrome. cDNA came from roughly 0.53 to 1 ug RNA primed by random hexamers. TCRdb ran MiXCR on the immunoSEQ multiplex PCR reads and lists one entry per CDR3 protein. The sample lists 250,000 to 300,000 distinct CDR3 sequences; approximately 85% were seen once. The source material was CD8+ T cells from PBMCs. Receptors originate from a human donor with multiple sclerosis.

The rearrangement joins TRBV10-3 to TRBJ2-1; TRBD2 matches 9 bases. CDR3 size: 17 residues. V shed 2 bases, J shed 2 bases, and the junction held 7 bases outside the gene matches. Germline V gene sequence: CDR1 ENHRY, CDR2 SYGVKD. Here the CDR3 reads CAISEPEVAGAYNEQFF. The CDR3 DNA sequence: TGTGCCATCAGTGAGCCCGAGGTAGCGGGAGCCTACAATGAGCAGTTCTTC.

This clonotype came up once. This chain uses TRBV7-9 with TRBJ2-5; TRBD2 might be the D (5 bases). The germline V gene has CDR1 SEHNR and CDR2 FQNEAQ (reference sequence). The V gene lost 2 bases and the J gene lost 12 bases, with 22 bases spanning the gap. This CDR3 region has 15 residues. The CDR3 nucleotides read TGTGCCAGCAGCTTAAGGCCCTTCACTGAGGGTCTAGAGTACTTC. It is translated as CASSLRPFTEGLEYF.

The CDR3 region is CSARDDYGSVYNEQFF. The CDR3 DNA sequence: TGCAGTGCTAGAGATGACTACGGGAGCGTCTACAATGAGCAGTTCTTC. The chain uses TRBV20-1 and TRBJ2-1; possibly TRBD2 for D (6 bases). Germline values: CDR1 DFQATT, CDR2 SNEGSKA (reference sequence). CDR3 size: 16 residues. The ends were cut back, 0 bases at V and 3 bases at J, with 15 bases in the middle.

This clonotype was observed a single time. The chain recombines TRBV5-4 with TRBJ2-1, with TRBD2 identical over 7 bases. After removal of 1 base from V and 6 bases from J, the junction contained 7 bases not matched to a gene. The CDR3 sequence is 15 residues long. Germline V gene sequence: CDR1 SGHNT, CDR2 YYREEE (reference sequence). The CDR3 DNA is TGTGCCAGCAGCTTGAAAAGGGAGGGTGGCAATGAGCAGTTCTTC. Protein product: CASSLKREGGNEQFF.

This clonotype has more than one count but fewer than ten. CDR3 in amino acids: CASSGTYEQYF. CDR3 DNA sequence: TGTGCCAGCAGTGGAACCTACGAGCAGTACTTC. This rearrangement joins TRBV2 to TRBJ2-7, with unresolved D. V was shortened by 4 bases and J by 2 bases, with 3 bases between the two germline ends. The germline V gene has CDR1 SNHLY and CDR2 FYNNEI. This CDR3 region has 11 residues.

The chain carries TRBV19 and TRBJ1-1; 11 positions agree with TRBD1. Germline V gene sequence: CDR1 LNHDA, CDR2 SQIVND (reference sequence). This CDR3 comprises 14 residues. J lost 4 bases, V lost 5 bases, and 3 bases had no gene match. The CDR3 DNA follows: TGTGCCAGTAGTGTGGGACAGGGGGTCACTGAAGCTTTCTTT. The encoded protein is CASSVGQGVTEAFF.

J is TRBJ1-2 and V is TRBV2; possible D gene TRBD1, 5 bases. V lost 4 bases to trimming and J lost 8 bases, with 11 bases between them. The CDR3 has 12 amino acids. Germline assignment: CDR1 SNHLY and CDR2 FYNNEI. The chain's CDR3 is CASSGDRYGYTF. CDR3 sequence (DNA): TGTGCCAGCAGTGGGGACCGTTACGGCTACACCTTC.

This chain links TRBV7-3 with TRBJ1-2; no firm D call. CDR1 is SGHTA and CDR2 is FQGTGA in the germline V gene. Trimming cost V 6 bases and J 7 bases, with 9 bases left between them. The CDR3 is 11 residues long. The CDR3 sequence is CASRSLRGYTF. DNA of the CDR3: TGTGCCAGCAGATCGCTTCGTGGCTACACCTTC.

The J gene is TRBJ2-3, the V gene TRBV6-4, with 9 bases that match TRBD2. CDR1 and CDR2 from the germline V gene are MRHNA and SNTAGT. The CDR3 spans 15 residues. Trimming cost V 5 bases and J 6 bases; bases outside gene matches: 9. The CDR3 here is CASSSSGMGSDTQYF. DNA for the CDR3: TGTGCCAGCAGTTCTAGCGGGATGGGATCCGATACGCAGTATTTT.

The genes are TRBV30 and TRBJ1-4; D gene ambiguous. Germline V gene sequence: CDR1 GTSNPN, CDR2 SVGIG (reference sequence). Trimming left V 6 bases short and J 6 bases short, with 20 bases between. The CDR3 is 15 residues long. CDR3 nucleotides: TGTGCCTGTACTCCTGACGGCCCTCGGGATGAAAAACTGTTTTTT. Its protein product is CACTPDGPRDEKLFF.

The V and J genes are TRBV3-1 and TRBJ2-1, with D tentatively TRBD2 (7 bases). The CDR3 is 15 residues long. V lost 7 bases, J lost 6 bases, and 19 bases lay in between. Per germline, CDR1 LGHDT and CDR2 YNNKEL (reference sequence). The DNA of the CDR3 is TGTGCCAGCAACTCCGGAGGGGGGGTTAGCAATGAGCAGTTCTTC. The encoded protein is CASNSGGGVSNEQFF.

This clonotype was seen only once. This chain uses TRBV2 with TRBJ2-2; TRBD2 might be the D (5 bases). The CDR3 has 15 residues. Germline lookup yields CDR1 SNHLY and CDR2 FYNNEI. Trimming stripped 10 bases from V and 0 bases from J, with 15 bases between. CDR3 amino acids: CAILAGGANTGELFF. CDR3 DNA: TGTGCCATCCTAGCCGGCGGTGCGAACACCGGGGAGCTGTTTTTT.

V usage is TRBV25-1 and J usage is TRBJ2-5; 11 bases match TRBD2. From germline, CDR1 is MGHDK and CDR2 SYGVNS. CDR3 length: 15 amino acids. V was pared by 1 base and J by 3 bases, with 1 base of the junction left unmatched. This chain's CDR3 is CASSESLAGEETQYF. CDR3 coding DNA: TGTGCCAGCAGTGAATCACTAGCGGGAGAAGAGACCCAGTACTTC.

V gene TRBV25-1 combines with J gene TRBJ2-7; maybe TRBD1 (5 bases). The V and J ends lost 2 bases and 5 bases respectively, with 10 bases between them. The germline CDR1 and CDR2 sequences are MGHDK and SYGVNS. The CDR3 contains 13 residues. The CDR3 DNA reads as TGTGCCAGCAGTGAAAGTTTCAGGGACGAGCAGTACTTC. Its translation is CASSESFRDEQYF.

The CDR3 DNA reads as TGTGCCAGCACCTCGGAGGGTGCAGGAGTAGATACGCAGTATTTT. Translation gives CASTSEGAGVDTQYF. The J gene is TRBJ2-3, the V gene TRBV7-9, with D possibly TRBD2 on 6 matching bases. The length of the CDR3 is 15 residues. CDR1 is SEHNR, CDR2 FQNEAQ, per germline (reference sequence). V lost 7 bases to trimming and J lost 5 bases, with 19 bases between them.

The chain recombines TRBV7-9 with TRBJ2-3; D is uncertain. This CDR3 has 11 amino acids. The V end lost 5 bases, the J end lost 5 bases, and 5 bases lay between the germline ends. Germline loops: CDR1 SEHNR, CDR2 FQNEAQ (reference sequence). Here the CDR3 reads CASSQEDTQYF. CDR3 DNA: TGTGCCAGCAGCCAGGAAGATACGCAGTATTTT.

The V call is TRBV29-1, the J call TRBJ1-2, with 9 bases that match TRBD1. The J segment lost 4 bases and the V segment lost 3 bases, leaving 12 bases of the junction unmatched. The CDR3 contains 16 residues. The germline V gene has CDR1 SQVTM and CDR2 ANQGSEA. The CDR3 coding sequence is TGCAGCGTTGAGGTACGGACAGGGGACCTCTTCTATGGCTACACCTTC. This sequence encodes CSVEVRTGDLFYGYTF.

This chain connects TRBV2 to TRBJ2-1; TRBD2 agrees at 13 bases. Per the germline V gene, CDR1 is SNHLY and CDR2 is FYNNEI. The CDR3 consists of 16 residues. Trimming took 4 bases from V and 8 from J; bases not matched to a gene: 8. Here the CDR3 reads CASSGLAGGRDDEQFF. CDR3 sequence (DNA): TGTGCCAGCAGTGGACTAGCGGGAGGTCGTGACGATGAGCAGTTCTTC. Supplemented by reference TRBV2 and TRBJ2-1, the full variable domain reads EPEVTQTPSHQVTQMGQEVILRCVPISNHLYFYWYRQILGQKVEFLVSFYNNEISEKSEIFDDQFSVERPDGSNFTLKIRSTKLEDSAMYFCASSGLAGGRDDEQFFGPGTRLTVL.